These T cell receptor beta chains were read from a single sample in a study of Graves' ophthalmopathy and Graves' hyperthyroidism. TCRdb re-derived calls from the multiplex PCR reads in MiXCR, one entry per CDR3 protein. The data contain approximately 500,000 distinct CDR3 sequences, around an eighth of them seen just once; the ten biggest clones take up about 10%. The sequencing sample was made of blood. Source of these receptors: a woman aged 25 to 39 with Graves' ophthalmopathy. Each CDR3 is given without its conserved first and last residue. Fields, in order: V gene, J gene, clone size, CDR3 protein. Size is stated for part of the rows, as once, few or many counts, or as a class when the clone is expanded.

>TRBV20-1|TRBJ1-5|many
SATDSPNQPQH
>TRBV15|TRBJ1-5|.
ATSRIGQVNQPQH
>TRBV7-2|TRBJ2-7|many
ASSLNTGQAAAQY
>TRBV12-3/TRBV12-4|TRBJ2-7|many
ASSLIDAVGGEQY
>TRBV12-3/TRBV12-4|TRBJ2-7|.
ASSSEPRTVDEQY
>TRBV6-1|TRBJ1-2|.
ASMGTIPGYT
>TRBV7-3|TRBJ1-1|many
ASSLTKAQNTEAF
>TRBV6-1|TRBJ2-5|many
ASSGLETQY
>TRBV11-2|TRBJ2-5|many
ASSLVPSTGFQETQY
>TRBV7-2|TRBJ2-5|many
ASSLVTARQETQY
>TRBV4-1|TRBJ2-7|many
ASSQDRLAGYSSYEQY
>TRBV6-1|TRBJ2-7|many
ASSEGDSSYEQY
>TRBV7-2|TRBJ1-5|.
ASSYRTGSNQPQH
>TRBV20-1|TRBJ2-7|.
SARGVLAGLSEQY
>TRBV11-2|TRBJ2-5|many
ASSSGTQY
>TRBV6-1|TRBJ2-4|many
ATSGTSGRGAKNIKY
>TRBV7-9|TRBJ2-7|few
ASSHWTSFYEQY
>TRBV3-1|TRBJ2-4|many
ASSQVRRGSKNIQY
>TRBV19|TRBJ1-5|once
ATTRGDRGQSANQPQH
>TRBV12-3/TRBV12-4|TRBJ2-7|.
ASNYRGSEQY
>TRBV29-1|TRBJ1-2|many
SVAGTGLDYGYT
>TRBV6-5|TRBJ2-1|few
ASSYSKLQGWNEQF
>TRBV13|TRBJ1-6|.
ASSGDGGPKNSPLH
>TRBV18|TRBJ2-5|few
ASSPPTRETQY
>TRBV18|TRBJ2-7|few
ASSPGTGPFTEQY
>TRBV11-2|TRBJ2-5|many
ASSSGGPPEETQY
>TRBV4-1|TRBJ2-5|.
ASSQEGTSAMGEETQY
>TRBV12-3/TRBV12-4|TRBJ1-1|many
ASSLRVGSQPLGAF
>TRBV2|TRBJ1-5|many
ASSHATDSANQPQH
>TRBV2|TRBJ2-7|many
ASGDKGGLYEQY
>TRBV5-1|TRBJ1-2|few
ASSSDREALIYGYT
>TRBV12-3/TRBV12-4|TRBJ2-5|.
ASSLLLVETQY
>TRBV28|TRBJ1-5|many
ASKTGNQPQH
>TRBV4-1|TRBJ2-7|many
ASSQVPGHEQY
>TRBV6-5|TRBJ2-5|.
ASSYQSTFQETQY
>TRBV27|TRBJ2-7|many
ASSSPTSEQY
>TRBV11-2|TRBJ2-3|few
ASSLGLLGNTQY
>TRBV2|TRBJ1-1|many
ARRTGGNAEAF
>TRBV29-1|TRBJ1-1|many
SVEAGGRAEAF
>TRBV27|TRBJ2-2|many
ASSLSAILNTGELF
>TRBV20-1|TRBJ1-2|many
SARGTTNYGYT